A selection of T cell receptor beta chains follows, all from one sample in a study of chemoradiotherapy in HPV16-positive cancers. Measured with immunoSEQ multiplex PCR; TCRdb has only the in-frame clones, and not every one. Of 6,500 to 10,000 clones in the sample, 70% to 90% were seen once. Sequencing was performed on blood, taken from a patient who underwent chemoradiotherapy. The source of these receptors is a human donor with HPV-associated anogenital cancer. The CDR3 runs from the conserved cysteine through the conserved F or W. D genes are given only for firm matches. Some rows mark clone size as missing; the rest say once, few, many or name a class of expanded clone.

TRBJ2-2	TRBD2	NA	TRBV6-1	CASSGSRGANTGELFF	TGTGCCAGCAGTGGTTCGCGGGGGGCGAACACCGGGGAGCTGTTTTTT
TRBJ2-3	TRBD2	NA	TRBV30	CAWSDGLAGITQYF	TGTGCCTGGAGTGACGGACTAGCGGGGATCACGCAGTATTTT
TRBJ1-4	NA	NA	TRBV7-9	CASSLEVSATNEKLFF	TGTGCCAGCAGCTTAGAGGTCTCAGCAACTAATGAAAAACTGTTTTTT
TRBJ1-5	NA	NA	TRBV7-2	CASSLSGQTGPQHF	TGTGCCAGCAGTCTTTCCGGGCAGACGGGGCCCCAGCATTTT
TRBJ1-4	NA	NA	TRBV6-5	CASRGTGLNEKLFF	TGTGCCAGCAGGGGGACGGGGCTTAATGAAAAACTGTTTTTT
TRBJ1-5	NA	NA	TRBV10-3	CAISESTMSYQPQHF	TGTGCCATCAGTGAGTCGACGATGAGTTATCAGCCCCAGCATTTT
TRBJ2-1	NA	NA	TRBV11-2	CASSQTIGNEQFF	TGTGCCAGCAGCCAGACTATAGGAAATGAGCAGTTCTTC
TRBJ2-1	TRBD2	NA	TRBV7-2	CASSLSSGGGPTLQFF	TGTGCCAGCAGCTTAAGTTCCGGGGGGGGACCCACCCTGCAGTTCTTC
TRBJ1-2	NA	NA	TRBV5-6	CASSGGFRRYYGYTF	TGTGCCAGCAGCGGGGGATTTCGGAGATACTATGGCTACACCTTC
TRBJ2-1	NA	large	TRBV7-9	CASSLRGVSSYNEQFF	TGTGCCAGCAGCTTAAGGGGAGTCTCCTCCTACAATGAGCAGTTCTTC
TRBJ1-2	NA	NA	TRBV14	CASSHAVGFSNGYTF	TGTGCCAGCAGCCACGCCGTGGGTTTTTCGAATGGCTACACCTTC
TRBJ2-2	NA	once	TRBV4-1	CASSQEDRNTGELFF	TGCGCCAGCAGCCAGGAAGACAGAAACACCGGGGAGCTGTTTTTT
TRBJ1-1	TRBD1	NA	TRBV7-8	CASSPIRGRLSEAFF	TGTGCCAGCAGCCCTATCAGGGGGCGCTTATCTGAAGCTTTCTTT
TRBJ2-3	TRBD2	NA	TRBV5-5	CASSITGTSGGAAADTQYF	TGTGCCAGCAGCATAACGGGCACTAGCGGGGGGGCCGCGGCAGATACGCAGTATTTT
TRBJ1-1	NA	NA	TRBV5-5	CASSPRPGNGVNTEAFF	TGTGCCAGCAGCCCGCGTCCCGGGAATGGAGTAAACACTGAAGCTTTCTTT
TRBJ1-2	NA	few	TRBV6-6	CASIQGSGGYTF	TGTGCCAGCATCCAGGGGAGCGGGGGCTACACCTTC
TRBJ2-2	TRBD1	once	TRBV7-9	CANDRGNTGELFF	TGTGCCAACGACAGGGGGAACACCGGGGAGCTGTTTTTT
TRBJ1-5	NA	NA	TRBV30	CAWSPDSNQPQHF	TGTGCCTGGAGCCCGGACAGCAATCAGCCCCAGCATTTT
TRBJ1-2	NA	NA	TRBV2	CASSDTSGYGYTF	TGTGCCAGCAGTGACACATCGGGTTATGGCTACACCTTC
TRBJ1-1	NA	once	TRBV18	CASSPTMNTEAFF	TGTGCCAGCTCACCCACAATGAACACTGAAGCTTTCTTT
TRBJ2-2	TRBD2	NA	TRBV5-1	CASSPSGKGARELFF	TGCGCCAGCAGCCCGAGCGGGAAAGGTGCACGGGAGCTGTTTTTT
TRBJ1-1	NA	once	TRBV7-2	CASSSGWGGTEAFF	TGTGCCAGCAGCTCAGGGTGGGGAGGGACTGAAGCTTTCTTT